The clone carrying this T cell receptor beta chain was found a few times. Its specificity is unknown. No cell sorting was done before RNA was extracted from the tissue. This record comes from a study of tumor and adjacent non-tumor tissue in lung cancer. Study observations and caveats: Significantly higher TCR diversity was found in tumor than normal lung.

Three rounds of nested PCR, following a modified ARM-PCR protocol, produced the TCRbeta library. TCRdb ran MiXCR on the multiplex PCR reads and lists one entry per CDR3 protein. Of some 84,000 distinct CDR3 sequences listed, approximately 57% are singletons. The germline V gene has CDR1 GTSNPN and CDR2 SVGIG (reference sequence). There are 13 residues in the CDR3. Between the trimmed V and J ends, which lost 2 bases and 3 bases, there was a span of 8 bases. The sample was lung tumor tissue. V gene TRBV30 combines with J gene TRBJ1-5, with D possibly matching TRBD1 (5 bases). The receptor was derived from a man aged 65-85 years with non-small cell lung cancer. The CDR3 region is CAWSKGVNQPQHF. The DNA for the CDR3 is TGTGCCTGGAGTAAAGGGGTCAATCAGCCCCAGCATTTT.